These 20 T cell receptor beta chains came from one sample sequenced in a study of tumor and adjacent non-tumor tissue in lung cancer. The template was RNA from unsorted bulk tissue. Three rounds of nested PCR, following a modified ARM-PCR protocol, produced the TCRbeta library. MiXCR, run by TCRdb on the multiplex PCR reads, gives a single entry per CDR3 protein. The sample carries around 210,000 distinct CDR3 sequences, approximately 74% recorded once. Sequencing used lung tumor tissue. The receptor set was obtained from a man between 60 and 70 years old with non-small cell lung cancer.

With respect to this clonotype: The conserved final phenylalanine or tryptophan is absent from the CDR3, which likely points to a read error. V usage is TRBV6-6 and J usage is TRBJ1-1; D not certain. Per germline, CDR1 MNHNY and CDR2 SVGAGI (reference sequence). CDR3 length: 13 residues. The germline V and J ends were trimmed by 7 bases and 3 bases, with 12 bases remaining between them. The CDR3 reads CASNVRMDTEAFL. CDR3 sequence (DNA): TGTGCCAGCAATGTAAGGATGGACACTGAAGCTTTCCTT.

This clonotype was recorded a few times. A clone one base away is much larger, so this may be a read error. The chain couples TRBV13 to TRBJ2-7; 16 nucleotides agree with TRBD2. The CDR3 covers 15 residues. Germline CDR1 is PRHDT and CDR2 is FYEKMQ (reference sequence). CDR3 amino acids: CANSSGTSGRAGEYF. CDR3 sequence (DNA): TGTGCCAACAGCTCAGGGACTAGCGGGAGGGCCGGGGAGTACTTC.

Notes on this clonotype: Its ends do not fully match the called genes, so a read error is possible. CDR3 loop: CGSRSGLLAGVSYEQYF. Here the CDR3 DNA reads TGTGGCAGCAGGTCCGGGTTGCTAGCGGGGGTGTCCTACGAGCAGTACTTC. The rearrangement links TRBV6-1 to TRBJ2-7; 10 bases match TRBD2. The germline CDR1 and CDR2 sequences are MNHNS and SASEGT. This CDR3 comprises 17 residues.

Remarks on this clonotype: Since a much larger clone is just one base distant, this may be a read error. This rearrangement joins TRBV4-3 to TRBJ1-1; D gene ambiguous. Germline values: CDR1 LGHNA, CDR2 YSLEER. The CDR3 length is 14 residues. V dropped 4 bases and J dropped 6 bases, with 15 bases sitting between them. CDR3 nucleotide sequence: TGCGCCAGCAGCCTAGAGGTTAAAGACTCTGAAGCTTTCTTT. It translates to CASSLEVKDSEAFF.

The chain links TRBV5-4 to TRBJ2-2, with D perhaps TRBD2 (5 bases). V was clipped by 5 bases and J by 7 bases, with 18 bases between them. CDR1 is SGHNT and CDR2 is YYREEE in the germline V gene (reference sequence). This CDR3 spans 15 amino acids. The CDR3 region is CASSLWTQFLGELFF. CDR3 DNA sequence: TGTGCCAGCAGTCTATGGACTCAATTCCTCGGGGAGCTGTTTTTT.

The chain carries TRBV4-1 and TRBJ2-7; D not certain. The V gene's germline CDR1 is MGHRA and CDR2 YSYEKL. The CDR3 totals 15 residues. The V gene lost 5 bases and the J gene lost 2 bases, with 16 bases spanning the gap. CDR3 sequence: CASSEQGDTTYEQYF. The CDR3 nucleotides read TGCGCCAGCAGCGAGCAAGGCGACACCACCTACGAGCAGTACTTC.

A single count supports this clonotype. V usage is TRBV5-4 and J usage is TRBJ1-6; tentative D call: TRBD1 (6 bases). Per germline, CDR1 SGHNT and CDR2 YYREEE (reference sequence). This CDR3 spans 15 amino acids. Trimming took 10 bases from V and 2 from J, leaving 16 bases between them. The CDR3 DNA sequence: TGTGCCGGCAACCGAGGGGGGACCTATAATTCACCCCTCCACTTT. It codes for CAGNRGGTYNSPLHF.

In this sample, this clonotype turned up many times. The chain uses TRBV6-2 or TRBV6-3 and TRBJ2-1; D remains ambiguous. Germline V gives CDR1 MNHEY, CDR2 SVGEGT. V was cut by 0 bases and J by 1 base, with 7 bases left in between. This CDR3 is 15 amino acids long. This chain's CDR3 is CASSYSGKSYNEQFF. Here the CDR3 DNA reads TGTGCCAGCAGTTACTCGGGGAAATCCTACAATGAGCAGTTCTTC.

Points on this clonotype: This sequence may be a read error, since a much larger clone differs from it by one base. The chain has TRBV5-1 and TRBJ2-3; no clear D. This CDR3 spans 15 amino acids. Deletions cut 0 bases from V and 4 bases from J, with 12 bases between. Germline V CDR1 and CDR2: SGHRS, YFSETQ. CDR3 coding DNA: TGCGCCAGCAGCTTGGACAGTCTGAGCGCAGATACGCAGTATTTT. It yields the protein CASSLDSLSADTQYF.

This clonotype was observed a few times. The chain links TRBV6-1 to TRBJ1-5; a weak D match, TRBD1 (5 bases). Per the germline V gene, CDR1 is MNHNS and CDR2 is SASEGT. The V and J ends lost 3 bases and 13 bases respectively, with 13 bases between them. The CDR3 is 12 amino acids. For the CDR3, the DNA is TGTGCCAGCAGTGACGCCGGGACTTCACAGCATTTT. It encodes CASSDAGTSQHF.

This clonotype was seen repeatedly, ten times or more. CDR3 residues: CSAGVGGSGNIQYF. In DNA, the CDR3 is TGCAGTGCAGGGGTGGGGGGGAGTGGAAACATTCAGTACTTC. The genes are TRBV20-1 and TRBJ2-4, with 7 bases identical to TRBD2. CDR3 length: 14 residues. V shed 6 bases and J 6 bases; nucleotides not matched to a gene: 11. The germline CDR1 and CDR2 sequences are DFQATT and SNEGSKA (reference sequence).

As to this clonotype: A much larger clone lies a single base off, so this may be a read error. CDR3 nucleotide sequence: TGTGCCAGCAGCCCTCCTATGACAGGGGGTTTGAACACTGAAGCTTTCTTT. This translates into CASSPPMTGGLNTEAFF. This chain links TRBV4-2 with TRBJ1-1; 9 nucleotides match TRBD1. CDR1 is LGHNA and CDR2 is YNFKEQ in the germline V gene. The CDR3 length is 17 residues. J gave up 0 bases and V 4 bases, and 9 bases lay outside the gene matches.

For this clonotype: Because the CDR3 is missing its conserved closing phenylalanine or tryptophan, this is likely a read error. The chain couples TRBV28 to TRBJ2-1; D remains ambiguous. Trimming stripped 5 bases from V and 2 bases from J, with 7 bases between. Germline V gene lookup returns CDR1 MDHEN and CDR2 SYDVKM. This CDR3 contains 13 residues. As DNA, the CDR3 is TGTGCCAGCAGTGCACCCCCCTACAATGAGCAGTTCTCC. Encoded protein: CASSAPPYNEQFS.

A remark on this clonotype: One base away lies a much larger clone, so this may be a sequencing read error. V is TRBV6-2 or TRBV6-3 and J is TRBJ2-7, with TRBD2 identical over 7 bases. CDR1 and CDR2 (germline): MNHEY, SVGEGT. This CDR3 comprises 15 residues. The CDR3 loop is CDSREGWEGLYEQYF. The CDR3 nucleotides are TGTGACAGCAGAGAGGGGTGGGAGGGCCTCTACGAGCAGTACTTC.

The CDR3 nucleotides are TGCAGTATTAGAGAATTGGCAGGGATAGTGAACACTGAAGCTTTCTTT. This gives the protein CSIRELAGIVNTEAFF. The rearrangement joins TRBV20-1 to TRBJ1-1; tentatively, D is TRBD1 (5 bases). The CDR3 runs to 16 residues. Germline V CDR1 and CDR2: DFQATT, SNEGSKA (reference sequence). V lost 8 bases, J lost 0 bases, and 22 bases lay in between.

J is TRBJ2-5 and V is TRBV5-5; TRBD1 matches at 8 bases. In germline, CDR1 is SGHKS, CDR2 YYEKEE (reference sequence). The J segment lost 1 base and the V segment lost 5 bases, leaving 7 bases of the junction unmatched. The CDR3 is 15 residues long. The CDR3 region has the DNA TGTGCCAGCAGTCCGACAGGGGACTTCCAAGAGACCCAGTACTTC. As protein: CASSPTGDFQETQYF.

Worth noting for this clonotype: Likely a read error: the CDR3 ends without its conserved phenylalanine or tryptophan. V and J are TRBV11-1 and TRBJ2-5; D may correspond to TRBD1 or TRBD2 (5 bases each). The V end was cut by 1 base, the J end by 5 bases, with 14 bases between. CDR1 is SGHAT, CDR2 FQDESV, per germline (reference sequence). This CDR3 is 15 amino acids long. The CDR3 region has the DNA TGTGCCAGCAGCTTAGGATCGGGGCGCGGGGAGACCCAGTACATG. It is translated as CASSLGSGRGETQYM.

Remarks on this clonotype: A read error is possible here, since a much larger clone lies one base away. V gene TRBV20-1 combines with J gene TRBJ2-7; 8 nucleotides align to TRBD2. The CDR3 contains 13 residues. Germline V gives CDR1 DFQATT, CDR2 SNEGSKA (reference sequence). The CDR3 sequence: CSARWERGGTCAF. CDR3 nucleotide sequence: TGCAGTGCTAGATGGGAACGGGGGGGGACATGTGCTTTC.

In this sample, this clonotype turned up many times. CDR3 in amino acids: CASSPGLLQETQYF. The CDR3 nucleotides are TGTGCCAGCAGCCCGGGACTGCTTCAAGAGACCCAGTACTTC. J is TRBJ2-5 and V is TRBV11-2; weak D call: TRBD2 (6 bases). Deletions cut 5 bases from V and 2 bases from J, with 12 bases between. The CDR3 contains 14 residues. The germline gives CDR1 SGHAT, CDR2 FQNNGV.

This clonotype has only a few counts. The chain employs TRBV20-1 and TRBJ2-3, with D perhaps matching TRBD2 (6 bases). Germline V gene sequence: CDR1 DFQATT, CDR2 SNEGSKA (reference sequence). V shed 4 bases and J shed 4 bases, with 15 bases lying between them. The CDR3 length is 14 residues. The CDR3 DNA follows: TGCAGTGCTACCTCCGGGACTGGCGCAGATACGCAGTATTTT. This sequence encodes CSATSGTGADTQYF.